The 25 T cell receptor beta chains in this list originate from one sample, sequenced in a study of cytomegalovirus exposure and HLA in healthy donors. Both 60 Vbeta primers and 13 Jbeta primers went into the PCR. Sequencing used immunoSEQ multiplex PCR; TCRdb keeps in-frame clones, though not all of them. The sample records roughly 70,000 clones, 75% to 90% being singletons. The sample comprised PBMCs. The origin of the receptors is a woman in her twenties or thirties in good health and CMV-seropositive.

As for this clone: Other DNA sequences in the same sample also yield this CDR3. The J gene is TRBJ1-2, the V gene TRBV6-5, with TRBD1 identical over 7 bases. Germline V gene data show CDR1 as MNHEY and CDR2 as SVGAGI. This CDR3 contains 13 residues. J was trimmed by 4 bases and V by 6 bases; bases with no gene match: 5. This CDR3 reads CASSPGTVYGYTF. The CDR3 DNA sequence: TGTGCCAGCAGCCCCGGGACAGTCTATGGCTACACCTTC.

The chain carries TRBV5-1 and TRBJ1-2; D not certain. Germline values: CDR1 SGHRS, CDR2 YFSETQ. The CDR3 contains 14 residues. V shed 0 bases and J shed 2 bases, with 8 bases lying between them. The chain's CDR3 is CASSLGSGNYGYTF. CDR3 DNA sequence: TGCGCCAGCAGCTTGGGTTCCGGGAACTATGGCTACACCTTC.

This chain connects TRBV7-2 to TRBJ1-6, with 10 positions matching TRBD1. Germline V gene lookup returns CDR1 SGHTA and CDR2 FQGNSA. The CDR3 totals 15 residues. V gave up 3 bases and J gave up 7 bases; unmatched junction bases: 3. The CDR3 bases are TGTGCCAGCAGCTTGGGACAGGGGAACAATTCACCCCTCCACTTT. This gives the protein CASSLGQGNNSPLHF.

V gene TRBV6-5 combines with J gene TRBJ2-3; tentative D call: TRBD2 (6 bases). The V and J ends lost 0 bases and 7 bases respectively, with 17 bases between them. This CDR3 has 16 amino acids. Germline V gene sequence: CDR1 MNHEY, CDR2 SVGAGI. CDR3 sequence (DNA): TGTGCCAGCAGTTACTCGGGGGGACTCACCAATCATACGCAGTATTTT. The encoded protein is CASSYSGGLTNHTQYF.

The genes are TRBV13 and TRBJ2-2; 10 positions agree with TRBD2. Germline V gene lookup returns CDR1 PRHDT and CDR2 FYEKMQ (reference sequence). The CDR3 extends over 18 amino acids. Trimming removed 8 bases from V and 5 bases from J; junction bases left unmatched: 17. The CDR3, as DNA: TGTGCCAGCTGGCGAAAGAGCCTAGCGGGAGTTAGGACCGGGGAGCTGTTTTTT. Its protein is CASWRKSLAGVRTGELFF.

The chain links TRBV9 to TRBJ2-1; 8 bases agree with TRBD1. The germline CDR1 and CDR2 sequences are SGDLS and YYNGEE. This CDR3 is built from 14 residues. V was clipped by 4 bases and J by 5 bases; unmatched bases: 5. CDR3 nucleotide sequence: TGTGCCAGCAGCAAGACAGGGGAGGACAATGAGCAGTTCTTC. It specifies CASSKTGEDNEQFF.

This chain links TRBV21-1 with TRBJ1-3; the D call of TRBD1 is as the table states it, not checked on the DNA. TRBV21-1 is a recognized pseudogene. The CDR3 has 17 residues. The CDR3 region is CASSNSRQGKSGNTIYF. CDR3 DNA: TGTGCCAGCAGCAACTCACGACAGGGGAAGTCTGGAAACACCATATATTTT.

The chain joins TRBV15 to TRBJ2-5, with D possibly matching TRBD1 (6 bases). The J call may be wrong; the DNA end is better matched by TRBJ2-7. Germline CDR1 and CDR2: LNHNV and YYDKDF (reference sequence). This CDR3 region has 15 residues. CDR3 DNA: TGTGCCACCAGCAGAGAACAGGGACGGGGATACGAGCAGTACTTC. Amino acids: CATSREQGRGYEQYF.

The chain couples TRBV9 to TRBJ1-1, with 9 positions matching TRBD1. With V trimmed by 4 bases and J by 10 bases, 11 bases remained unmatched. CDR1 and CDR2 (germline): SGDLS, YYNGEE. The CDR3 has 14 amino acids. The CDR3 DNA reads as TGTGCCAGCAGCCCTATAGTAGGACAGGGGCGAGCTTTCTTT. Residues: CASSPIVGQGRAFF.

The rearrangement uses TRBV6-1 and TRBJ2-1, with 13 bases identical to TRBD2. CDR1 and CDR2 (germline): MNHNS, SASEGT. V gave up 3 bases and J gave up 10 bases; unmatched junction bases: 9. This CDR3 comprises 16 residues. The CDR3 region has the DNA TGTGCCAGCAGTGATTTCGGACTAGCGGGAGAAAACGAGCAGTTCTTC. This sequence encodes CASSDFGLAGENEQFF.

The chain uses TRBV15 and TRBJ2-3; D is perhaps TRBD2 (6 bases). The CDR3 has 14 amino acids. CDR1 and CDR2 (germline): LNHNV, YYDKDF (reference sequence). Trimming removed 8 bases at V and 0 bases at J, with 12 bases between. The CDR3 bases are TGTGCCACCTCCCTCGGGGGAAGCACAGATACGCAGTATTTT. It codes for CATSLGGSTDTQYF.

This chain links TRBV25-1 with TRBJ1-1; tentative D call: TRBD1 (6 bases). This CDR3 is built from 14 residues. The V and J ends lost 2 bases and 3 bases respectively, with 10 bases between them. The germline gives CDR1 MGHDK, CDR2 SYGVNS. The CDR3 loop reads CASSEGQGYTEAFF. CDR3 sequence (DNA): TGTGCCAGCAGTGAAGGGCAGGGGTACACTGAAGCTTTCTTT. The full variable domain, with the rest looked up from reference TRBV25-1 and TRBJ1-1, is EADIYQTPRYLVIGTGKKITLECSQTMGHDKMYWYQQDPGMELHLIHYSYGVNSTEKGDLSSESTVSRIRTEHFPLTLESARPSHTSQYLCASSEGQGYTEAFFGQGTRLTVV.

This chain connects TRBV5-6 to TRBJ2-3; TRBD2 aligns across 11 bases. V dropped 5 bases and J dropped 0; count of bases not matched to a gene: 11. CDR1 and CDR2 from the germline V gene are SGHDT and YYEEEE. This CDR3 is 18 amino acids long. The CDR3 protein is CASRPPPSGRFSTDTQYF. Written as DNA, the CDR3 is TGTGCCAGCAGGCCACCCCCTAGCGGGAGGTTCAGCACAGATACGCAGTATTTT.

V is TRBV19 and J is TRBJ2-1, with no clear D. The CDR3 runs to 15 residues. Germline assignment: CDR1 LNHDA and CDR2 SQIVND (reference sequence). With 4 bases removed from V and 7 bases from J, the gap between germline ends came to 17 bases. The CDR3 nucleotides are TGTGCCAGTAGTAAATCCCCGTCAGGTAGGAATGAGCAGTTCTTC. Translating it yields CASSKSPSGRNEQFF.

The chain couples TRBV2 to TRBJ2-6; TRBD1 agrees at 11 bases. This CDR3 is built from 15 residues. V shed 8 bases, J shed 11 bases, and the junction held 11 bases outside the gene matches. Germline CDR1 SNHLY, CDR2 FYNNEI. The CDR3 loop reads CASGGGQGGIDVLTF. CDR3 DNA: TGTGCCAGCGGGGGGGGACAGGGGGGAATCGACGTCCTGACTTTC. Supplemented by reference TRBV2 and TRBJ2-6, the full variable domain reads EPEVTQTPSHQVTQMGQEVILRCVPISNHLYFYWYRQILGQKVEFLVSFYNNEISEKSEIFDDQFSVERPDGSNFTLKIRSTKLEDSAMYFCASGGGQGGIDVLTFGAGSRLTVL.

This CDR3 reads CASSIDAGLYEQYF. Here the CDR3 DNA reads TGTGCCAGTAGTATAGACGCAGGGCTCTACGAGCAGTACTTC. V gene TRBV19 combines with J gene TRBJ2-7; the D gene is possibly TRBD1 (5 bases). Between the trimmed V and J ends, which lost 0 bases and 3 bases, there was a span of 9 bases. Germline V gene sequence: CDR1 LNHDA, CDR2 SQIVND (reference sequence). The CDR3 spans 14 residues.

V is TRBV18 and J is TRBJ1-3; the D gene is possibly TRBD1 (6 bases). V was shortened by 8 bases and J by 0 bases, with 20 bases between the two germline ends. The germline V gene has CDR1 KGHSH and CDR2 LQKENI. The CDR3 consists of 17 residues. CDR3 amino acids: CASIPEPGASSGNTIYF. For the CDR3, the DNA is TGTGCCAGCATCCCCGAGCCAGGGGCGAGCTCTGGAAACACCATATATTTT.

The V call is TRBV28, the J call TRBJ2-1, with D tentatively TRBD2 (5 bases). CDR1 is MDHEN, CDR2 SYDVKM, per germline. V gave up 6 bases and J gave up 0 bases, with 12 bases separating them. CDR3 size: 15 residues. The CDR3 loop reads CASRSLALSYNEQFF. The CDR3 region has the DNA TGTGCCAGCAGGAGTCTAGCCCTCTCCTACAATGAGCAGTTCTTC.

V gene TRBV18 combines with J gene TRBJ2-3; 10 positions match TRBD2. In germline, CDR1 is KGHSH, CDR2 LQKENI. V shed 3 bases, J shed 3 bases, and the junction held 6 bases outside the gene matches. This CDR3 is built from 16 residues. The DNA for the CDR3 is TGTGCCAGCTCACCCATAAATAGCGGGAGGACAGATACGCAGTATTTT. Amino acid sequence: CASSPINSGRTDTQYF.

The genes are TRBV7-9 and TRBJ1-3; possible D gene TRBD1, 5 bases. Trimming left V 4 bases short and J 0 bases short, with 10 bases between. The CDR3 sequence is 15 residues long. The V gene's germline CDR1 is SEHNR and CDR2 FQNEAQ (reference sequence). Written as DNA, the CDR3 is TGTGCCAGCAGCTCCGGGACTCGCTCTGGAAACACCATATATTTT. It yields the protein CASSSGTRSGNTIYF.

This clone appeared once. The chain has TRBV5-1 and TRBJ2-3; 9 nucleotides align to TRBD1. The germline CDR1 and CDR2 sequences are SGHRS and YFSETQ. The length of the CDR3 is 16 residues. V was clipped by 4 bases and J by 3 bases; unmatched bases: 9. Written as DNA, the CDR3 is TGCGCCAGCAGCCCGCGGGGGACAGGGAGTACAGATACGCAGTATTTT. This gives the protein CASSPRGTGSTDTQYF. The whole variable domain, filled in from reference TRBV5-1 and TRBJ2-3, reads KAGVTQTPRYLIKTRGQQVTLSCSPISGHRSVSWYQQTPGQGLQFLFEYFSETQRNKGNFPGRFSGRQFSNSRSEMNVSTLELGDSALYLCASSPRGTGSTDTQYFGPGTRLTVL.

The genes are TRBV5-1 and TRBJ1-1; no firm D call. The V gene's germline CDR1 is SGHRS and CDR2 YFSETQ. This CDR3 has 14 residues. V lost 0 bases to trimming and J lost 2 bases, with 8 bases between them. The CDR3 region has the DNA TGCGCCAGCAGCTTGGGTGGGCCCAACACTGAAGCTTTCTTT. As protein: CASSLGGPNTEAFF.

J is TRBJ2-5 and V is TRBV18; 10 positions match TRBD1. CDR3 size: 13 residues. With V trimmed by 5 bases and J by 5 bases, 2 bases remained unmatched. Germline assignment: CDR1 KGHSH and CDR2 LQKENI. CDR3 protein: CASSSGQGETQYF. As DNA, the CDR3 is TGTGCCAGCTCATCGGGACAGGGGGAGACCCAGTACTTC.

CDR3 in amino acids: CAWSSNRGRAKNIQYF. The DNA for the CDR3 is TGTGCCTGGAGTTCAAACAGGGGGCGGGCCAAAAACATTCAGTACTTC. The chain combines TRBV30 with TRBJ2-4, with 9 bases lining up with TRBD1. This CDR3 has 16 amino acids. Germline V gene lookup returns CDR1 GTSNPN and CDR2 SVGIG (reference sequence). V dropped 2 bases and J dropped 1; count of bases not matched to a gene: 6.

The V gene is TRBV19, the J gene TRBJ1-5, with D perhaps matching TRBD1 (5 bases). Trimming took off 0 bases at V and 3 bases at J, with 9 bases between the two ends. This CDR3 has 15 amino acids. Looked up from germline, CDR1 is LNHDA and CDR2 is SQIVND (reference sequence). This chain's CDR3 is CASSIEGGFNQPQHF. The DNA for the CDR3 is TGTGCCAGTAGTATAGAGGGGGGGTTCAATCAGCCCCAGCATTTT.